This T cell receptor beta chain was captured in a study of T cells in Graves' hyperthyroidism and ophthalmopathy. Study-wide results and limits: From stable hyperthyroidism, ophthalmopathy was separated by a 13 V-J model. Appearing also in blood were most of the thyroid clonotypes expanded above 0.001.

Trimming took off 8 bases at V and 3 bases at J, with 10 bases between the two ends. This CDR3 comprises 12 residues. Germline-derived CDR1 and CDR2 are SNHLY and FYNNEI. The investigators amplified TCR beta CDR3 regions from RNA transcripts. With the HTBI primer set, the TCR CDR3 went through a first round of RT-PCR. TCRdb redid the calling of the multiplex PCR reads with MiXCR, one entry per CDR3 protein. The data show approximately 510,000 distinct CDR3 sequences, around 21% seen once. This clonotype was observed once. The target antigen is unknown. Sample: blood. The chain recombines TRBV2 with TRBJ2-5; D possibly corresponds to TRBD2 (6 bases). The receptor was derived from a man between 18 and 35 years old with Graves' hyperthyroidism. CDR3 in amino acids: CASETGEETQYF. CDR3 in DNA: TGTGCCAGCGAGACGGGGGAAGAGACCCAGTACTTC.